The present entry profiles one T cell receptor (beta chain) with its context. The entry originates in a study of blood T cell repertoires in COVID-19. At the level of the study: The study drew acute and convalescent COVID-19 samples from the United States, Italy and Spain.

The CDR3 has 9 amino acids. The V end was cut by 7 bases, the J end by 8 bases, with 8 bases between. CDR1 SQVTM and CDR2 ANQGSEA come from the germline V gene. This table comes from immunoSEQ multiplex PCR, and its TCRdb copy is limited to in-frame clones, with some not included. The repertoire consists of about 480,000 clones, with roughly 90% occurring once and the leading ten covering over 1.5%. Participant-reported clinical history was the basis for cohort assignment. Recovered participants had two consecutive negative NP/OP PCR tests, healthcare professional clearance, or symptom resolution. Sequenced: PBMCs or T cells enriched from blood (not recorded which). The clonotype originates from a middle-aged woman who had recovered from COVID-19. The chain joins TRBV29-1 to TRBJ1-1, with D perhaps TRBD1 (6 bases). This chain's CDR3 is CSGGAEAFF. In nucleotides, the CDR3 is TGCAGCGGGGGGGCAGAAGCTTTCTTT. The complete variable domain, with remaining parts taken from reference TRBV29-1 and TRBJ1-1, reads SAVISQKPSRDICQRGTSLTIQCQVDSQVTMMFWYRQQPGQSLTLIATANQGSEATYESGFVIDKFPISRPNLTFSTLTVSNMSPEDSSIYLCSGGAEAFFGQGTRLTVV.